This is a list of T cell receptor beta chains from one sample in a study of regulatory T cells in long-lasting Graves disease. MiXCR was run by TCRdb on the multiplex PCR reads, yielding one entry per CDR3 protein. The data show 400,000 to 500,000 distinct CDR3 sequences, about a sixth seen once. These sequences were also reported in another study, on T cells in Graves' hyperthyroidism and ophthalmopathy.

Sequencing was performed on peripheral blood mononuclear cells (PBMCs), taken at new diagnosis, from a patient treated with antithyroid drugs. Receptors were obtained from a young woman with Graves disease. Both conserved end residues are part of each CDR3. Each record gives: V gene, J gene, clone size, D gene, CDR3 DNA, CDR3 protein. A D gene is named only where the DNA matches it firmly. Only part of the rows carry a size: once, few, many, or a class if the clone is expanded.

V gene: TRBV4-1; J gene: TRBJ2-7; clone size: few; D gene: NA; CDR3 DNA: TGCGCCAGCAGCCAAGATGTGGCCGGATCTCTCTACGAGCAGTACTTC; CDR3 protein: CASSQDVAGSLYEQYF
V gene: TRBV7-6; J gene: TRBJ1-5; clone size: NA; D gene: NA; CDR3 DNA: TGTGCCAGCAGCTTAGCACCCGGGGGCGGCAATCAGCCCCAGCATTTT; CDR3 protein: CASSLAPGGGNQPQHF
V gene: TRBV20-1; J gene: TRBJ2-7; clone size: many; D gene: TRBD2; CDR3 DNA: TGCAGTGGACAAGGTCGCGGGAGCTACGAGCAGTACTTC; CDR3 protein: CSGQGRGSYEQYF
V gene: TRBV12-3/TRBV12-4; J gene: TRBJ2-1; clone size: few; D gene: NA; CDR3 DNA: TGTGCCAGCAGTCACGGCGTTGGGTATAGCGGCTTAAGCTCCTACAATGAGCAGTTCTTC; CDR3 protein: CASSHGVGYSGLSSYNEQFF
V gene: TRBV6-9; J gene: TRBJ2-1; clone size: NA; D gene: TRBD1; CDR3 DNA: TGTGCCAGCAGTTTACCGGGACAGGGGGGCTCCTACGATGAGCAGTTCTTC; CDR3 protein: CASSLPGQGGSYDEQFF
V gene: TRBV15; J gene: TRBJ1-5; clone size: many; D gene: TRBD1; CDR3 DNA: TGTGCCACCAGCAGAGTTGGGGACAGCCTAAACAATCAGCCCCAGCATTTT; CDR3 protein: CATSRVGDSLNNQPQHF
V gene: TRBV20-1; J gene: TRBJ2-1; clone size: NA; D gene: NA; CDR3 DNA: TGCAGTGCTAGAGTCTCAAGCTCCTACAATGAGCAGTTCTTC; CDR3 protein: CSARVSSSYNEQFF
V gene: TRBV20-1; J gene: TRBJ2-5; clone size: many; D gene: TRBD2; CDR3 DNA: TGCAGTGCTTCCCTTATAGCGGGAGGGCCGGAGACCCAGTACTTC; CDR3 protein: CSASLIAGGPETQYF
V gene: TRBV7-8; J gene: TRBJ2-3; clone size: few; D gene: TRBD2; CDR3 DNA: TGTGCCAGCAGCTTTTTTCTAGCGGGCACAGATACGCAGTATTTT; CDR3 protein: CASSFFLAGTDTQYF
V gene: TRBV6-1; J gene: TRBJ2-5; clone size: few; D gene: NA; CDR3 DNA: TGTGCCAGCAGTGAAGCAGGAGACGGCCAAGAGACCCAGTACTTC; CDR3 protein: CASSEAGDGQETQYF
V gene: TRBV4-1; J gene: TRBJ2-7; clone size: few; D gene: NA; CDR3 DNA: TGCGCCAGCAGCCAAGGGGCACAGAGAAGCTACGAGCAGTACTTC; CDR3 protein: CASSQGAQRSYEQYF
V gene: TRBV5-1; J gene: TRBJ2-1; clone size: few; D gene: NA; CDR3 DNA: TGCGCCAGCAACTTATCGGGTGCCAATGAGCAGTTCTTC; CDR3 protein: CASNLSGANEQFF
V gene: TRBV5-6; J gene: TRBJ2-1; clone size: few; D gene: NA; CDR3 DNA: TGTGCCAGCAGCCGCCGCCCCAATGAGCAGTTCTTC; CDR3 protein: CASSRRPNEQFF
V gene: TRBV5-1; J gene: TRBJ2-7; clone size: NA; D gene: TRBD2; CDR3 DNA: TGCGCCAGCAGCGCACTCCGCTCCGGGACTAGCTCTACCTACGAGCAGTACTTC; CDR3 protein: CASSALRSGTSSTYEQYF
V gene: TRBV29-1; J gene: TRBJ2-1; clone size: many; D gene: NA; CDR3 DNA: TGCAGCGTTGAAGGGGGTCAGGCCAGCTCCTACAATGAGCAGTTCTTC; CDR3 protein: CSVEGGQASSYNEQFF
V gene: TRBV6-5; J gene: TRBJ2-3; clone size: many; D gene: NA; CDR3 DNA: TGTGCCAGCAGTTACTCTCCGGGGGGCGAGCCAGATACGCAGTATTTT; CDR3 protein: CASSYSPGGEPDTQYF
V gene: TRBV28; J gene: TRBJ2-7; clone size: many; D gene: TRBD2; CDR3 DNA: TGTGCCAGCACCCGGGGGGTGAATGGCTACGAGCAGTACTTC; CDR3 protein: CASTRGVNGYEQYF
V gene: TRBV18; J gene: TRBJ2-3; clone size: many; D gene: NA; CDR3 DNA: TGTGCCAGCTCACTTGTGAGGGATAGCACAGATACGCAGTATTTT; CDR3 protein: CASSLVRDSTDTQYF
V gene: TRBV6-5; J gene: TRBJ1-5; clone size: NA; D gene: TRBD1; CDR3 DNA: TGTGCCAGCAGTTACTTGCCAACAGGGGGAAGTCAGCCCCAGCATTTT; CDR3 protein: CASSYLPTGGSQPQHF
V gene: TRBV6-1; J gene: TRBJ1-5; clone size: many; D gene: NA; CDR3 DNA: TGTGCCAGCAGGTTCCAGGAGTATAGCAATCAGCCCCAGCATTTT; CDR3 protein: CASRFQEYSNQPQHF
V gene: TRBV12-3/TRBV12-4; J gene: TRBJ1-5; clone size: many; D gene: NA; CDR3 DNA: TGTGCCAGCAGTTTGCCCGGGAATCAGCCCCAGCATTTT; CDR3 protein: CASSLPGNQPQHF
V gene: TRBV18; J gene: TRBJ1-5; clone size: many; D gene: NA; CDR3 DNA: TGTGCCAGCTCACCAATCGGGGAAAATCAGCCCCAGCATTTT; CDR3 protein: CASSPIGENQPQHF
V gene: TRBV20-1; J gene: TRBJ1-1; clone size: many; D gene: NA; CDR3 DNA: TGCAGTGCTAGACCAGTACAGCTGTACACTGAAGCTTTCTTT; CDR3 protein: CSARPVQLYTEAFF
V gene: TRBV7-8; J gene: TRBJ2-3; clone size: many; D gene: TRBD1; CDR3 DNA: TGTGCCAGCAGCTTGCAGGGGGCGGGAAGAACAGATACGCAGTATTTT; CDR3 protein: CASSLQGAGRTDTQYF
V gene: TRBV9; J gene: TRBJ1-2; clone size: few; D gene: NA; CDR3 DNA: TGTGCCAGCAGTGGAACCAAGTTCTATGGCTACACCTTC; CDR3 protein: CASSGTKFYGYTF
V gene: TRBV20-1; J gene: TRBJ2-3; clone size: many; D gene: NA; CDR3 DNA: TGCAGTGCTAGCAGCCCGGATAGCACAGATACGCAGTATTTT; CDR3 protein: CSASSPDSTDTQYF
V gene: TRBV2; J gene: TRBJ1-5; clone size: many; D gene: TRBD1; CDR3 DNA: TGTGCCAGCAGTCCGGGACAGGGATACTGGGAGCCCCAGCATTTT; CDR3 protein: CASSPGQGYWEPQHF
V gene: TRBV4-2; J gene: TRBJ2-3; clone size: NA; D gene: NA; CDR3 DNA: TGTGCCAGCAGCCCCTTAATGACTAGTCTGGTAGATACGCAGTATTTT; CDR3 protein: CASSPLMTSLVDTQYF
V gene: TRBV27; J gene: TRBJ2-1; clone size: NA; D gene: TRBD2; CDR3 DNA: TGTGCCAGCAGTTTCGGACTAGCGGGAGGCGGGGGGAGCAATGAGCAGTTCTTC; CDR3 protein: CASSFGLAGGGGSNEQFF
V gene: TRBV27; J gene: TRBJ1-3; clone size: NA; D gene: NA; CDR3 DNA: TGTGCCAGCAGTTTAAATCCTGGAAACACCATATATTTT; CDR3 protein: CASSLNPGNTIYF
V gene: TRBV28; J gene: TRBJ1-2; clone size: many; D gene: TRBD1; CDR3 DNA: TGTGCCAGCAGTTCGGGACAGGGGAGGGGCTACACCTTC; CDR3 protein: CASSSGQGRGYTF
V gene: TRBV7-2; J gene: TRBJ2-3; clone size: many; D gene: TRBD2; CDR3 DNA: TGTGCCAGCAATACAAACGGACTAGCGGGAGAAGATACGCAGTATTTT; CDR3 protein: CASNTNGLAGEDTQYF
V gene: TRBV11-3; J gene: TRBJ2-5; clone size: NA; D gene: NA; CDR3 DNA: TGTGCCAGCAGCCCCGGGCAGGCTTGGGAGACCCAGTACTTC; CDR3 protein: CASSPGQAWETQYF
V gene: TRBV7-3; J gene: TRBJ2-5; clone size: NA; D gene: TRBD2; CDR3 DNA: TGCGCCAGCAGCCAAGTGGGACTAGCGATTGGGAATTCGTCCCAGTACTTC; CDR3 protein: CASSQVGLAIGNSSQYF
V gene: TRBV20-1; J gene: TRBJ2-1; clone size: few; D gene: TRBD2; CDR3 DNA: TGCAGTGCTAGCACCGGGACTAGCGGGTACAATGAGCAGTTCTTC; CDR3 protein: CSASTGTSGYNEQFF
V gene: TRBV9; J gene: TRBJ2-1; clone size: NA; D gene: NA; CDR3 DNA: TGTGCCAGCAGCGTAAGTCAAGGGTCCTACAATGAGCAGTTCTTC; CDR3 protein: CASSVSQGSYNEQFF
V gene: TRBV3-1; J gene: TRBJ1-2; clone size: NA; D gene: NA; CDR3 DNA: TGTGCCAGCAGCCAAGAGGGAAGGCTTTGGGGCTACACCTTC; CDR3 protein: CASSQEGRLWGYTF
V gene: TRBV29-1; J gene: TRBJ2-5; clone size: few; D gene: NA; CDR3 DNA: TGCAGCGTTGGTGGGAGGTGGGAGACCCAGTACTTC; CDR3 protein: CSVGGRWETQYF
V gene: TRBV29-1; J gene: TRBJ1-4; clone size: NA; D gene: TRBD1; CDR3 DNA: TGCAGCGTTGACCCCACAGGGGCCGGTGGAAAACTGTTTTTT; CDR3 protein: CSVDPTGAGGKLFF
V gene: TRBV29-1; J gene: TRBJ2-2; clone size: many; D gene: NA; CDR3 DNA: TGCAGCGTTACACCGCCTCAGGGGTCGAACACCGGGGAGCTGTTTTTT; CDR3 protein: CSVTPPQGSNTGELFF
V gene: TRBV27; J gene: TRBJ1-4; clone size: many; D gene: NA; CDR3 DNA: TGTGCCAGCAGGTCACACGAGGGAGGGGGTGAAAAACTGTTTTTT; CDR3 protein: CASRSHEGGGEKLFF
V gene: TRBV7-3; J gene: TRBJ2-6; clone size: NA; D gene: TRBD2; CDR3 DNA: TGTGCCAGCAGCCCACGGCGCGGGAGCTCTGGGGCCAACGTCCTGACTTTC; CDR3 protein: CASSPRRGSSGANVLTF
V gene: TRBV7-9; J gene: TRBJ2-5; clone size: few; D gene: TRBD2; CDR3 DNA: TGTGCCAGCAGCTTTTTTGAGCGGGAACAAGAGACCCAGTACTTC; CDR3 protein: CASSFFEREQETQYF
V gene: TRBV28; J gene: TRBJ1-1; clone size: many; D gene: NA; CDR3 DNA: TGTGCCAGCAGACTATCTCATGTTGACACTGAAGCTTTCTTT; CDR3 protein: CASRLSHVDTEAFF
V gene: TRBV20-1; J gene: TRBJ2-5; clone size: few; D gene: NA; CDR3 DNA: TGCAGTGCTACTACTAGCCGGAGTGGAGAAGAGACCCAGTACTTC; CDR3 protein: CSATTSRSGEETQYF
V gene: TRBV28; J gene: TRBJ2-7; clone size: many; D gene: NA; CDR3 DNA: TGTGCCAGCGTCGGGTACGGGGACTACGAGCAGTACTTC; CDR3 protein: CASVGYGDYEQYF
V gene: TRBV12-3/TRBV12-4; J gene: TRBJ2-7; clone size: NA; D gene: NA; CDR3 DNA: TGTGCCAGCAGTTCGGACTATTTGAACGAGCAGTACTTC; CDR3 protein: CASSSDYLNEQYF
V gene: TRBV11-2; J gene: TRBJ2-3; clone size: many; D gene: TRBD2; CDR3 DNA: TGTGCCAGCAGCCGCCTCCGGACTAGCGGGATCCGCCGAGGGACAGATACGCAGTATTTT; CDR3 protein: CASSRLRTSGIRRGTDTQYF
V gene: TRBV6-9; J gene: TRBJ2-3; clone size: NA; D gene: TRBD1; CDR3 DNA: TGTGCCAGCAGTTCGGGGACAGGAATGTGGGGCGATACGCAGTATTTT; CDR3 protein: CASSSGTGMWGDTQYF
V gene: TRBV5-1; J gene: TRBJ2-3; clone size: few; D gene: NA; CDR3 DNA: TGCGCCAGCAGCTTGGGGGCAGGGTGGACAGATACGCAGTATTTT; CDR3 protein: CASSLGAGWTDTQYF
V gene: TRBV28; J gene: TRBJ2-7; clone size: NA; D gene: TRBD2; CDR3 DNA: TGTGCCAGCAGTTTAACTTCAGGACTAGCCTACGAGCAGTACTTC; CDR3 protein: CASSLTSGLAYEQYF
V gene: TRBV6-9; J gene: TRBJ1-3; clone size: NA; D gene: NA; CDR3 DNA: TGTGCCAGCAGTTATTCCGACCTTGGGGGAAACACCATATATTTT; CDR3 protein: CASSYSDLGGNTIYF
V gene: TRBV12-3/TRBV12-4; J gene: TRBJ1-2; clone size: NA; D gene: TRBD1; CDR3 DNA: TGTGCCAGCAGTTTAGGCGGGACAGCTGGCTACACCTTC; CDR3 protein: CASSLGGTAGYTF
V gene: TRBV6-1; J gene: TRBJ2-3; clone size: many; D gene: TRBD2; CDR3 DNA: TGTGCCAGCAGTCAATGGGACTACACAGATACGCAGTATTTT; CDR3 protein: CASSQWDYTDTQYF
V gene: TRBV19; J gene: TRBJ2-7; clone size: few; D gene: TRBD1; CDR3 DNA: TGTGCCAGTAGCCGATCGGGGACAGTCTCCTACGAGCAGTACTTC; CDR3 protein: CASSRSGTVSYEQYF